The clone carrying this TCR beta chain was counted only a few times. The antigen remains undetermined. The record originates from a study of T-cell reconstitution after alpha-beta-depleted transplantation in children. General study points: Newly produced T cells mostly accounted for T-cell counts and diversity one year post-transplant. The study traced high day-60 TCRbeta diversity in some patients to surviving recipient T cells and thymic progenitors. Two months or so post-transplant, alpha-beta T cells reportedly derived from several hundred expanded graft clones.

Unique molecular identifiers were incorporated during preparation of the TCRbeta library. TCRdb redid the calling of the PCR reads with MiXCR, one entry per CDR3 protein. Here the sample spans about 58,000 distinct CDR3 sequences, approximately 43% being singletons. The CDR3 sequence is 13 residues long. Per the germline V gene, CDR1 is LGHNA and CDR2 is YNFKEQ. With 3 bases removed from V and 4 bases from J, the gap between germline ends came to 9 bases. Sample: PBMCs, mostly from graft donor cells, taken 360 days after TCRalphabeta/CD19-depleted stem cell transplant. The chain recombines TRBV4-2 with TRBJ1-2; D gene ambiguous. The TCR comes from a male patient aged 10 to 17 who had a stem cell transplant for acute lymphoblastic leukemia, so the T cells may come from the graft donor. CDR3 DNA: TGTGCCAGCAGCCAGGAGGACGGCTATGGCTACACCTTC. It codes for CASSQEDGYGYTF.